This T cell receptor (beta chain) derives from a study of CD8 T cells in ankylosing spondylitis. General study results and limits: The authors reported significant enrichment of disease-linked clones in matched ankylosing spondylitis synovial fluid. Clones that were linked to disease were CD8+ and were relatively rare in peripheral blood. Apparently characteristic of ankylosing spondylitis blood was a TCR beta motif (under ten highly homologous variants).

CDR1 is KGHSH, CDR2 LQKENI, per germline. The length of the CDR3 is 13 residues. The germline V and J ends were trimmed by 3 bases and 6 bases, with 11 bases remaining between them. It was by quantitative 5'-RACE with molecular barcodes that TCR beta libraries were made. TCRdb processed the 5' RACE reads anew with MiXCR; each CDR3 protein has one entry. This table has some 140,000 distinct CDR3 sequences, 6% to 8.5% appearing once. This clonotype came up many times. Its antigen is still unknown. The sequencing sample was made of blood, either unsorted or a sorted T cell fraction (not recorded which). The sequence came from a female donor with ankylosing spondylitis or in good health (not recorded which). The chain has TRBV18 and TRBJ1-2; D remains unclear. The CDR3 sequence is CASSPPGSHGYTF. CDR3 DNA: TGTGCCAGCTCACCCCCAGGTAGCCATGGCTACACCTTC.